This T cell receptor beta chain derives from a study of cytomegalovirus exposure and HLA in healthy donors (dated by TCRdb to about 2017). General notes on the study: In an earlier analysis of several hundred of the donors, 276 Gb of sequence data and 90 million to 120 million unique TCR beta sequences from roughly 190 million T cells were reported. Roughly 300 gigabases of sequencing data and around 85 million unique TCR sequences made up an early release that covered roughly 670 HLA-typed donors. Of the 350 to 400 genotyped donors, approximately 83% fell in the genetic ancestry cluster associated with self-reported Caucasian donors. The aim of the study was to test whether cataloging public T cell receptors could identify signatures of past pathogen exposure. The study profiled the T cell repertoires of 500 to 800 subjects by immunosequencing and related them to cytomegalovirus serostatus. A separate validation cohort of roughly 120 different subjects was used in addition to the approximately 610-subject first cohort. To predict cytomegalovirus infection status, the study brought together high-throughput TCR immunosequencing, statistical association of individual TCRs with disease status, and machine learning. A later analysis re-analyzed previously published TCR beta repertoires from approximately 670 donors and added high-resolution HLA genotyping to study TCR occurrence patterns. Rather than using new phenotypic data, the later analysis identified candidate immune exposures from TCR beta sequences and from how often those sequences occurred across donors. To decide whether each TCR beta V gene segment behaved as functional or pseudogenic, an earlier analysis of some 540 of the donors relied on high-throughput TCR beta sequencing. Alongside the repertoire data, information on donor age, sex, ethnicity and CMV serostatus was compiled. In a later genetic analysis, genome-wide SNP genotypes for about three fifths of the 666 donors were used, and that subset was treated as a discovery cohort. Every discovery cohort repertoire had been produced on one sequencing platform. Both class I and class II loci were covered by HLA typing, at four-digit resolution. Typing coverage differed by locus: A, B, C, DRB1 and DQB1 were typed in roughly 620-640 donors, DQA1 in roughly 500, DPA1 in over 600, and DPB1 in just under 490. Several DR-DQ haplotypes were handled as single units for association and clustering, since linkage in the cohort was strong. Among 300 to 500 genotyped donors of the cohort, an average of approximately 240,000 unique TCR beta nucleotide sequences was sequenced per donor, of which about 19% were non-productive. Broad study findings and their caveats: The only immune exposure information available for the cohort was CMV serostatus. A further reported finding was that TCR beta sequences accurately predicted the HLA-A and HLA-B alleles for most subjects in the first cohort. When HLA alleles, especially DR and DQ, strongly co-occurred, TCR associations were difficult to assign to individual alleles. HLA typing was unavailable for some donors at each locus, so association tests used only the typed subset. It was suggested by the authors that the approach could potentially be generalized to other disease states and immunological phenotypes. In a later genetic analysis, a missense DCLRE1C variant was associated with V-gene and J-gene trimming of TCR beta chains, and the association was replicated in an independent cohort. Broadly in line with IMGT annotations, most TCR beta V segments showed up in productive rearrangements about 90% or about 30% of the time in an earlier analysis of approximately 640 of the donors. Compared with equally common non-associated chains, HLA-associated TCR beta chains in a later analysis were more clonally expanded and had lower generation probabilities. A group of highly shared sequence variants was considered likely to be a technical artifact of the sequencing pipeline. In a later analysis, most CMV-associated TCR beta chains were found to appear HLA-restricted, with HLA associations seemingly driven largely by CMV exposure. Some IMGT-functional V segments, including TRBV6-2 and TRBV6-3, could not be told apart with the 87-base-pair reads, so those segments were excluded. In vitro tests confirmed that a few of the cytomegalovirus-associated TCR beta chains recognize cytomegalovirus antigens. The study listed 150 to 200 TCR beta chains as associated with cytomegalovirus. In a later analysis, some 18,000 TCR beta sequences were associated with specific HLA alleles at a false discovery rate of 0.05. The earlier analysis of around 600 of the donors excluded about 16 rarely observed V segments, including chromosome 9 orphons, because counts were too low. Several of the top co-occurrence clusters appeared to be linked to parvovirus B19, influenza, CMV and Epstein-Barr virus, according to a later analysis. Most TCR sequences were observed very rarely across donors, whereas some public TCRs were present in many individuals. Correlated functional status among segregating V segments might be attributable to linkage disequilibrium, but an unknown experimental factor could not be ruled out. In a later genetic analysis, fewer N-insertions in productive TCRs were reported among donors in an Asian-associated ancestry cluster than the roughly 710-donor mean. The classifier was reported to diagnose cytomegalovirus status with high specificity and sensitivity in both the original cohort and the validation cohort. A later analysis found that TCR association rates varied across HLA loci, with DRB1 alleles showing the most associated TCRs and HLA-C alleles the fewest. Presence/absence analyses assumed roughly uniform sequencing depth across donors, an assumption that may not hold. In this cohort, only TCR beta chains were sequenced, and detectable features were limited by the absence of alpha or paired-chain data.

Trimming removed 2 bases from V and 2 bases from J; the gene matches leave 7 bases unexplained. The CDR3, cysteine through phenylalanine, is 15 amino acids long. The CDR3 DNA has 45 bases and is translated from base 1. The germline V gene provides CDR1 SGDLS and CDR2 YYNGEE. The library was made by the immunoSEQ multiplex PCR assay. A mixture of 60 forward primers for TCR Vbeta segments and 13 reverse primers for TCR Jbeta segments was used in the multiplex PCR. A multiplex PCR assay on genomic DNA amplified the CDR3 region of rearranged TCR beta genes. Amplified TCR beta libraries were sequenced as 87-base-pair reads on the Illumina HiSeq System. In the authors' own workflow: Across the roughly 670 repertoires, a later analysis counted about 81 million unique TCR beta chains, around 10 million of which were shared by at least two donors. To remove PCR and sequencing errors, raw reads were error-corrected and collapsed into unique sequences using a nearest-neighbor algorithm that merged closely related sequences. V, D and J gene segments were assigned by aligning CDR3 sequences to IMGT reference sequences. For a sequence to be retained, at least a six-nucleotide match to both a V gene segment and a J gene segment was required. Rearrangements were classified as productive when the CDR3 lacked stop codons and remained in frame with V and J, and all other rearrangements were classified as non-productive. CDR3 was defined according to IMGT convention as the region running from the second conserved V-encoded cysteine to the conserved J-encoded phenylalanine. The earlier analysis of some 600 of the donors excluded sequences that lacked an unambiguous match to a single V gene segment. In an earlier analysis of 450 to 750 of the donors, a V segment was called functional when productive rearrangements were above 56.7%, and segregating when the standard deviation between donors exceeded 5%. To diagnose cytomegalovirus status from the catalog of TCR beta chain sequences, a statistical classification framework was built. In a later analysis, V and J genes were assigned by comparing TCR nucleotide sequences against IMGT/GENE-DB human TR gene sequences. Using the TCRdist pipeline, a later analysis assigned CDR3 sequences along with most-parsimonious VDJ recombination scenarios. In a later analysis, each TCR beta chain was defined by its CDR3 amino acid sequence together with its V-gene family, and reads without a unique V-gene family were excluded. A later analysis removed 592 highly shared, low-generation-probability nucleotide sequences to deal with suspected cross-contamination and a sequencing artifact. For each public chain, a later analysis derived a clonal expansion index from normalized ranks of inferred template counts within each repertoire. Generation probabilities in a later analysis came from a VDJ recombination model fitted to out-of-frame rearrangements, and those results were checked against IGoR. Hypergeometric tests were used in a later analysis to score TCR-TCR, TCR-HLA and TCR-CMV co-occurrence, with a repertoire-size bias correction applied to the TCR pairs. A later analysis estimated false discovery rates by permuting HLA or CMV assignments 20 times. A later analysis grouped co-occurring TCRs with DBSCAN, adding TCRdist sequence similarity when clustering within HLA-allele-positive subsets. For co-occurrence clustering, repertoires with fewer than 30,000 or more than 120,000 public chains were excluded, along with five repertoires with anomalous nucleotide sharing. TCRdb obtained this table from immuneACCESS and retained in-frame rearrangements with V and J assigned. These tables miss some clones; where compared with another copy, unresolved V genes account for less than half of the shortfall, and the remainder is unexplained. V, J and clone size were drawn from that table, and D and trimming were deduced from the DNA. The sample table includes 150,000 or so clones. 2% to 2.5% of the sample is in the top ten clones.

In total, 666 healthy bone marrow donors made up the cohort. At the time of sampling, all cohort members were nominally healthy, though unrecorded immune exposures were likely present. The donor tested CMV seronegative, placing the donor among the 352 seronegative members of the cohort. A peripheral blood sample was provided by each donor, and peripheral blood mononuclear cells were used for TCR beta sequencing. The Qiagen DNeasy Blood Extraction Kit was used to extract genomic DNA from the blood cell samples. A word on this clone: Its specific antigen is unknown.

The sequencing sample was made of PBMCs. Rearrangement joined TRBV9 to TRBJ2-7; TRBD1 agrees with 7 junctional bases. The sequence came from a man aged 30 to 39 in good health and CMV-seronegative. The DNA reads as follows: TGTGCCAGCAGCGTTTTGGGGGACAGCACCTACGAGCAGTACTTC. It translates as CASSVLGDSTYEQYF.